The 23 T cell receptor beta chains below come from one sample, sequenced in a study of technical replicates of blood from a handful of donors (dated by TCRdb to between 2016 and 2019). Libraries came from the immunoSEQ multiplex PCR assay. As stored in TCRdb, this immuneACCESS dataset retains in-frame rearrangements with V and J assigned. A fraction of the clones does not appear; measured against another copy, unresolved V genes explain less than half of the discrepancy, and the remainder lacks a known reason. For this sample there are about 100,000 clones; around 96% appear just once. The ten most abundant clones make up 0.21% of the sample. Sequencing used T cells isolated from PBMCs. Every receptor here comes from a human donor in good health.

The chain is built from TRBV7-8 and TRBJ1-1, with TRBD1 as a possible D gene (6 bases). Trimming shortened V by 2 bases and J by 1 base, and 11 bases separated the two germline ends. The CDR3 has 15 amino acids. Germline V CDR1 and CDR2: SGHVS, FQNEAQ. The CDR3 loop is CASSLNLGGNTEAFF. In DNA, the CDR3 is TGTGCCAGCAGCTTAAATCTAGGGGGGAACACTGAAGCTTTCTTT.

The chain carries TRBV18 and TRBJ2-7, with 8 nucleotides matching TRBD1. This CDR3 is 13 amino acids long. Per the germline V gene, CDR1 is KGHSH and CDR2 is LQKENI. V was clipped by 5 bases and J by 12 bases; unmatched bases: 12. The CDR3 here is CASSSRDRQVGYF. The CDR3 region has the DNA TGTGCCAGCTCATCTCGGGACAGGCAGGTCGGGTACTTC.

CDR3 region: CASSPRTGGFHEQYF. The DNA of the CDR3 is TGTGCCAGCAGCCCGAGGACAGGGGGATTCCACGAGCAGTACTTC. The rearrangement links TRBV9 to TRBJ2-7, with 10 bases lining up with TRBD1. The CDR3 consists of 15 residues. The V segment lost 4 bases and the J segment 5 bases; nucleotides outside the gene matches: 9. Germline V gene sequence: CDR1 SGDLS, CDR2 YYNGEE.

The chain couples TRBV29-1 to TRBJ1-1; 8 bases line up with TRBD1. V lost 7 bases and J lost 1; bases outside the gene matches: 8. The CDR3 contains 14 residues. Germline V gene lookup returns CDR1 SQVTM and CDR2 ANQGSEA. CDR3 sequence (DNA): TGCAGCGGAAAGACAGGGGCTAGGAACACTGAAGCTTTCTTT. Translating it yields CSGKTGARNTEAFF.

The chain carries TRBV11-1 and TRBJ1-2; no reliable D call. Per the germline V gene, CDR1 is SGHAT and CDR2 is FQDESV (reference sequence). The germline V and J ends were trimmed by 5 bases and 8 bases, with 12 bases remaining between them. The CDR3 runs 12 residues. The CDR3 here is CASSHSREGYTF. Written as DNA, the CDR3 is TGTGCCAGCAGCCACAGCCGGGAGGGCTACACCTTC.

The chain combines TRBV5-5 with TRBJ1-5, with 11 bases matching TRBD1. The J segment lost 7 bases and the V segment lost 3 bases, leaving 9 bases of the junction unmatched. This CDR3 has 16 amino acids. The germline CDR1 and CDR2 sequences are SGHKS and YYEKEE (reference sequence). The CDR3 sequence is CASSSQPGTGGQPQHF. CDR3 nucleotides: TGTGCCAGCAGCTCTCAACCGGGGACAGGGGGACAGCCCCAGCATTTT. The whole variable domain, remainder taken from reference TRBV5-5 and TRBJ1-5, is DAGVTQSPTHLIKTRGQQVTLRCSPISGHKSVSWYQQVLGQGPQFIFQYYEKEERGRGNFPDRFSARQFPNYSSELNVNALLLGDSALYLCASSSQPGTGGQPQHFGDGTRLSIL.

This sequence joins TRBV7-9 and TRBJ2-1; tentatively, D is TRBD2 (6 bases). CDR3 size: 16 residues. Germline CDR1 SEHNR, CDR2 FQNEAQ (reference sequence). V lost 3 bases to trimming and J lost 0 bases, with 12 bases between them. CDR3 amino acids: CASSFGGASSYNEQFF. The CDR3 coding sequence is TGTGCCAGCAGCTTTGGAGGGGCCAGCTCCTACAATGAGCAGTTCTTC.

The chain recombines TRBV11-3 with TRBJ2-3, with TRBD1 identical over 9 bases. This CDR3 has 14 amino acids. The V and J ends lost 6 bases and 2 bases, in that order; junction bases with no gene match: 3. Germline CDR1 and CDR2: SGHNT and YENEEA. DNA of the CDR3: TGTGCCAGCAGTAGGGACAGGGACACAGATACGCAGTATTTT. Its translation: CASSRDRDTDTQYF. The whole variable domain, remainder taken from reference TRBV11-3 and TRBJ2-3, is EAGVVQSPRYKIIEKKQPVAFWCNPISGHNTLYWYLQNLGQGPELLIRYENEEAVDDSQLPKDRFSAERLKGVDSTLKIQPAELGDSAVYLCASSRDRDTDTQYFGPGTRLTVL.

This chain links TRBV25-1 with TRBJ2-7, with a weak D call TRBD1 (6 bases). V was clipped by 6 bases and J by 5 bases, with 11 bases between them. Germline lookup yields CDR1 MGHDK and CDR2 SYGVNS. The CDR3 is made up of 12 amino acids. CDR3: CASSRGDHEQYF. In nucleotides, the CDR3 is TGTGCCAGCAGCAGGGGCGACCACGAGCAGTACTTC.

The chain combines TRBV6-5 with TRBJ2-1; TRBD2 matches at 8 bases. The CDR3 sequence is 14 residues long. With 10 bases clipped from V and 7 bases from J, the junction kept 12 bases outside the gene matches. The germline V gene encodes CDR1 MNHEY and CDR2 SVGAGI. The CDR3 DNA reads as TGTGCCACCGGGTTTGGGCGGGGGGTTAATGAGCAGTTCTTC. Translating gives CATGFGRGVNEQFF.

This clone came up once. The chain is built from TRBV30 and TRBJ2-7; 7 bases line up with TRBD1. The CDR3 runs 12 residues. V shed 4 bases and J 4 bases; nucleotides not matched to a gene: 4. Germline V gene data show CDR1 as GTSNPN and CDR2 as SVGIG (reference sequence). The CDR3 sequence is CAWIKQGYEQYF. In DNA form, the CDR3 reads TGTGCCTGGATCAAACAGGGGTACGAGCAGTACTTC.

CDR3 amino acids: CASSPIDSTYEQYF. The CDR3 DNA reads as TGTGCCAGCAGCCCCATCGACAGCACCTACGAGCAGTACTTC. The chain carries TRBV5-4 and TRBJ2-7; D might be TRBD1 (5 bases). Germline V lookup: CDR1 SGHNT, CDR2 YYREEE (reference sequence). The V end lost 4 bases, the J end lost 2 bases, and 13 bases lay between the germline ends. The CDR3 sequence is 14 residues long.

The V gene is TRBV9, the J gene TRBJ2-3, with 8 bases matching TRBD2. Germline V gene lookup returns CDR1 SGDLS and CDR2 YYNGEE. The CDR3 is made up of 15 amino acids. J lost 4 bases, V lost 3 bases, and 7 bases had no gene match. As DNA, the CDR3 is TGTGCCAGCAGCGCCTCCCCGGGGGGGTCAGATACGCAGTATTTT. This translates into CASSASPGGSDTQYF.

The chain carries TRBV2 and TRBJ2-7, with TRBD1 matching over 8 bases. Germline values: CDR1 SNHLY, CDR2 FYNNEI. Trimming removed 4 bases from V and 3 bases from J; junction bases left unmatched: 5. The CDR3 length is 14 residues. CDR3 coding DNA: TGTGCCAGCAGTGTTCAGGGACAGGTCTACGAGCAGTACTTC. Translated: CASSVQGQVYEQYF.

V and J are TRBV2 and TRBJ1-3; D is perhaps TRBD1 (5 bases). Germline CDR1 is SNHLY and CDR2 is FYNNEI. The CDR3 has 13 amino acids. Trimming stripped 10 bases from V and 2 bases from J, with 12 bases between. The CDR3 bases are TGTGCCAAAAGACGGACACCTGGAAACACCATATATTTT. It codes for CAKRRTPGNTIYF.

V is TRBV5-6 and J is TRBJ1-2; D is ambiguous. The CDR3 loop spans 13 amino acids. Per the germline V gene, CDR1 is SGHDT and CDR2 is YYEEEE. Trimming stripped 0 bases from V and 0 bases from J, with 3 bases between. In nucleotides, the CDR3 is TGTGCCAGCAGCTTGGCTTCTAACTATGGCTACACCTTC. Its translation is CASSLASNYGYTF.

A word on this clone: In the same sample, other DNA sequences code for this CDR3. The V and J genes are TRBV5-1 and TRBJ1-4; a weak D match, TRBD1 (6 bases). The CDR3 has 14 residues. The germline gives CDR1 SGHRS, CDR2 YFSETQ. Deletions cut 4 bases from V and 7 bases from J, with 14 bases between. The CDR3 sequence is CASSTGQGGEKLFF. CDR3 nucleotide sequence: TGCGCCAGCAGCACCGGACAAGGGGGTGAAAAACTGTTTTTT.

The chain has TRBV19 and TRBJ1-2; weak D call: TRBD1 (6 bases). Germline V gene lookup returns CDR1 LNHDA and CDR2 SQIVND (reference sequence). Trimming took off 6 bases at V and 6 bases at J, with 14 bases between the two ends. The CDR3 is 13 amino acids. CDR3 sequence: CASRTTGVDGYTF. In DNA form, the CDR3 reads TGTGCCAGTAGAACGACAGGCGTTGATGGCTACACCTTC.

This rearrangement joins TRBV6-1 to TRBJ1-6; 7 nucleotides align to TRBD1. The CDR3 totals 18 residues. The germline gives CDR1 MNHNS, CDR2 SASEGT. The J segment lost 9 bases and the V segment lost 3 bases, leaving 17 bases of the junction unmatched. The CDR3 nucleotides are TGTGCCAGCAGTGAGTCGCGGAACCTAGGACAGGTGGTTTCACCCCTCCACTTT. This sequence encodes CASSESRNLGQVVSPLHF.

The V call is TRBV7-9, the J call TRBJ1-4; D not resolved. Trimming removed 3 bases at V and 7 bases at J, with 12 bases between. CDR1 and CDR2 from the germline V gene are SEHNR and FQNEAQ (reference sequence). CDR3 length: 14 residues. For the CDR3, the DNA is TGTGCCAGCAGCTTGGAGGGTATTCCTGAAAAACTGTTTTTT. It yields the protein CASSLEGIPEKLFF.

The chain couples TRBV7-2 to TRBJ1-5; 7 bases map to TRBD1. V trimming: 5 bases; J trimming: 4 bases; junction bases outside the gene matches: 2. The CDR3 has 13 amino acids. Germline V lookup: CDR1 SGHTA, CDR2 FQGNSA. The CDR3 nucleotides read TGTGCCAGCAGCGTCAGGGGGAATCAGCCCCAGCATTTT. It codes for CASSVRGNQPQHF.

The V gene is TRBV7-6, the J gene TRBJ2-5; no clear D. The CDR3 spans 14 residues. CDR1 and CDR2 from the germline V gene are SGHVS and FNYEAQ. V was cut by 1 base and J by 0 bases, with 6 bases left in between. This CDR3 is CASSLGPYQETQYF. The DNA of the CDR3 is TGTGCCAGCAGCTTAGGTCCGTACCAAGAGACCCAGTACTTC.

V and J are TRBV4-1 and TRBJ2-7; D is possibly TRBD1 (6 bases). Trimming took off 6 bases at V and 7 bases at J, with 10 bases between the two ends. CDR3 length equals 11 residues. Per germline, CDR1 MGHRA and CDR2 YSYEKL. In DNA form, the CDR3 reads TGCGCCAGCAGTCACAGGGAAGAGCAGTACTTC. It yields the protein CASSHREEQYF.